These T cell receptor beta chains were read from a single sample in a study of T cell responses to AZD1222 COVID-19 vaccine. Clones were sequenced by immunoSEQ multiplex PCR, and TCRdb holds only the in-frame ones, with some missing. Of roughly 100,000 clones listed, 85% to 90% were seen once; the top ten hold 3.7%. The input for sequencing was peripheral blood, taken on day 0 of AZD1222 vaccination. These receptors were taken from an adult in good health. CDR3s include the opening cysteine and the closing phenylalanine or tryptophan. The D gene is left open where the match is weak. A clone size is listed for some rows: how often the clone was seen (once, few, many), or a class if it is expanded.

V,size,J,D,CDR3,DNA
TRBV7-2,-,TRBJ2-3,-,CASSLVSPGKDTQYF,TGTGCCAGCAGCTTAGTAAGTCCGGGGAAAGATACGCAGTATTTT
TRBV6-5,-,TRBJ1-1,-,CASGWEHTEAFF,TGTGCCAGCGGGTGGGAGCACACTGAAGCTTTCTTT
TRBV4-3,-,TRBJ2-3,-,CASSQLAGMADTQYF,TGCGCCAGCAGCCAATTGGCAGGGATGGCAGATACGCAGTATTTT
TRBV12-3/TRBV12-4,-,TRBJ2-1,-,CASSSRYDRRFF,TGTGCCAGCAGCTCAAGGTATGACAGAAGGTTCTTC
TRBV18,-,TRBJ2-7,TRBD2,CASSPWLAGGSFYEQYF,TGTGCCAGCTCACCATGGCTAGCGGGGGGGTCCTTCTACGAGCAGTACTTC
TRBV9,-,TRBJ2-7,-,CASSVATGWDEQYF,TGTGCCAGCAGCGTAGCTACGGGGTGGGACGAGCAGTACTTC
TRBV7-9,once,TRBJ1-6,-,CASRPGQDWGYNSPLHF,TGTGCCAGCAGGCCTGGGCAGGATTGGGGCTATAATTCACCCCTCCACTTT
TRBV7-8,few,TRBJ2-5,-,CASSKKRALRETQYF,TGTGCCAGCAGCAAAAAGCGGGCCCTGCGGGAGACCCAGTACTTC
TRBV27,-,TRBJ2-1,TRBD2,CASSLSGGPLNEQFF,TGTGCCAGCAGCTTGAGCGGGGGCCCTCTCAATGAGCAGTTCTTC
TRBV28,-,TRBJ1-6,-,CASSEVLIPLHF,TGTGCCAGCAGCGAAGTCCTTATACCCCTCCACTTT
TRBV13,-,TRBJ1-4,TRBD1,CASSSRDRANEKLFF,TGTGCCAGCAGCTCCCGGGACAGGGCGAATGAAAAACTGTTTTTT
TRBV18,-,TRBJ2-3,-,CASSPPWDTQYF,TGTGCCAGCTCACCACCGTGGGATACGCAGTATTTT
TRBV27,-,TRBJ1-5,-,CASSLLGDRQPQHF,TGTGCCAGCAGTTTACTCGGAGATCGGCAGCCCCAGCATTTT
TRBV9,-,TRBJ1-2,-,CASSHARGGGYTF,TGTGCCAGCAGCCACGCGAGGGGGGGTGGCTACACCTTC
TRBV5-1,-,TRBJ2-5,-,CASSLDGGAEKTQYF,TGCGCCAGCAGCTTGGATGGGGGGGCAGAGAAGACCCAGTACTTC
TRBV6-4,-,TRBJ2-3,TRBD2,CASSPAGGSTDTQYF,TGTGCCAGCAGCCCAGCGGGGGGGAGCACAGATACGCAGTATTTT
TRBV18,-,TRBJ2-5,TRBD1,CASSLGQEETQYF,TGTGCCAGCTCTCTTGGACAGGAAGAGACCCAGTACTTC
TRBV14,once,TRBJ2-3,-,CASSQGPDTQYF,TGTGCCAGCAGCCAAGGACCAGATACGCAGTATTTT
TRBV3-1/TRBV3-2,-,TRBJ1-2,-,CASSRGTDVGGYTF,TGTGCCAGCAGCCGAGGGACGGATGTAGGGGGCTACACCTTC
TRBV5-1,-,TRBJ1-1,-,CASSSQGSNTEAFF,TGCGCCAGCAGCTCACAAGGCTCGAACACTGAAGCTTTCTTT
TRBV7-9,-,TRBJ1-2,-,CASSWTWGRVGYTF,TGTGCCAGCAGCTGGACGTGGGGAAGGGTTGGCTACACCTTC
TRBV29-1,-,TRBJ1-2,TRBD1,CSVVSRGLGYTF,TGCAGCGTTGTCTCCAGGGGGCTCGGCTACACCTTC
TRBV4-1,-,TRBJ1-1,-,CASSQEPGMNTEAFF,TGCGCCAGCAGCCAAGAGCCGGGGATGAACACTGAAGCTTTCTTT
TRBV4-3,-,TRBJ1-3,-,CASSQDSNSGNTIYF,TGCGCCAGCAGCCAAGATAGTAACTCTGGAAACACCATATATTTT
TRBV11-2,-,TRBJ2-4,-,CASSSGELAKNIQYF,TGTGCCAGCAGCTCAGGGGAACTAGCCAAAAACATTCAGTACTTC
TRBV24-1,few,TRBJ2-7,TRBD2,CATSDLLAGAYEQYF,TGTGCCACCAGTGATTTGCTAGCGGGGGCTTACGAGCAGTACTTC
TRBV19,-,TRBJ2-3,TRBD1,CASRDRYTDTQYF,TGTGCCAGTCGGGACAGGTACACAGATACGCAGTATTTT
TRBV6-5,-,TRBJ1-1,-,CASSYRGVGANEAFF,TGTGCCAGCAGTTACCGAGGAGTGGGGGCCAATGAAGCTTTCTTT
TRBV9,-,TRBJ1-2,TRBD1,CASSSGQVNYGYTF,TGTGCCAGCAGCTCGGGACAGGTCAACTATGGCTACACCTTC
TRBV2,-,TRBJ1-1,-,CASSEGRTLMNTEAFF,TGTGCCAGCAGTGAGGGGAGGACACTTATGAACACTGAAGCTTTCTTT
TRBV5-4,-,TRBJ1-2,TRBD1,CASSLSTGQGNYGYTF,TGTGCCAGCAGCTTGTCAACAGGACAGGGAAACTATGGCTACACCTTC
TRBV19,-,TRBJ1-3,-,CASSTLGGVDTIYF,TGTGCCAGTAGTACCCTCGGGGGGGTGGACACCATATATTTT
TRBV2,-,TRBJ1-5,-,CASYEGYGGNQPQHF,TGTGCCAGCTACGAGGGATATGGGGGCAATCAGCCCCAGCATTTT
TRBV7-2,once,TRBJ1-5,-,CASSLSDPGYDQPQHF,TGTGCCAGCAGCTTGAGCGACCCGGGCTACGATCAGCCCCAGCATTTT
TRBV28,-,TRBJ1-5,-,CASSFPYSNQPQHF,TGTGCCAGCAGTTTCCCATATAGCAATCAGCCCCAGCATTTT
TRBV7-6,-,TRBJ1-1,-,CASRGLTGTTEAFF,TGTGCCAGCAGGGGACTTACAGGGACCACTGAAGCTTTCTTT
TRBV5-6,-,TRBJ2-2,-,CASSDGPGELFF,TGTGCCAGCAGCGACGGGCCCGGGGAGCTGTTTTTT
TRBV19,-,TRBJ1-1,-,CASSLVNTEAFF,TGTGCCAGTAGTTTGGTCAACACTGAAGCTTTCTTT
TRBV3-1/TRBV3-2,-,TRBJ1-1,-,CASSSDRDNTEAFF,TGTGCCAGCAGCTCTGACAGAGATAACACTGAAGCTTTCTTT
TRBV25-1,-,TRBJ1-4,TRBD1,CATYRGKLFF,TGTGCCACCTACAGGGGAAAACTGTTTTTT
TRBV3-1/TRBV3-2,-,TRBJ2-1,-,CASSQDGGPRNEQFF,TGTGCCAGCAGCCAAGATGGTGGGCCACGGAATGAGCAGTTCTTC
TRBV2,-,TRBJ2-4,TRBD2,CASSDHLAGGPKNIQYF,TGTGCCAGCAGTGATCACCTAGCGGGGGGGCCCAAAAACATTCAGTACTTC
TRBV18,-,TRBJ1-5,-,CASSPQGRDQPQHF,TGTGCCAGCTCACCACAGGGAAGGGATCAGCCCCAGCATTTT
TRBV9,-,TRBJ1-1,-,CASSPSGYTEAFF,TGTGCCAGCAGCCCCTCTGGTTACACTGAAGCTTTCTTT
TRBV2,-,TRBJ2-1,TRBD2,CASSASRTSGGYNEQFF,TGTGCCAGCAGCGCTAGCCGGACTAGCGGGGGATACAATGAGCAGTTCTTC
TRBV5-1,-,TRBJ1-1,-,CASSLISGGNEAFF,TGCGCCAGCAGCTTGATATCTGGGGGCAATGAAGCTTTCTTT
TRBV30,few,TRBJ1-3,-,CAWSLPGTGNTIYF,TGTGCCTGGAGTCTTCCCGGGACTGGAAACACCATATATTTT
TRBV6-6,once,TRBJ1-1,-,CASSYEGDTEAFF,TGTGCCAGCAGTTACGAGGGGGACACTGAAGCTTTCTTT
TRBV27,once,TRBJ1-4,-,CASSSFGTALSEKLFF,TGTGCCAGCAGTTCGTTCGGGACGGCTCTTTCGGAAAAACTGTTTTTT